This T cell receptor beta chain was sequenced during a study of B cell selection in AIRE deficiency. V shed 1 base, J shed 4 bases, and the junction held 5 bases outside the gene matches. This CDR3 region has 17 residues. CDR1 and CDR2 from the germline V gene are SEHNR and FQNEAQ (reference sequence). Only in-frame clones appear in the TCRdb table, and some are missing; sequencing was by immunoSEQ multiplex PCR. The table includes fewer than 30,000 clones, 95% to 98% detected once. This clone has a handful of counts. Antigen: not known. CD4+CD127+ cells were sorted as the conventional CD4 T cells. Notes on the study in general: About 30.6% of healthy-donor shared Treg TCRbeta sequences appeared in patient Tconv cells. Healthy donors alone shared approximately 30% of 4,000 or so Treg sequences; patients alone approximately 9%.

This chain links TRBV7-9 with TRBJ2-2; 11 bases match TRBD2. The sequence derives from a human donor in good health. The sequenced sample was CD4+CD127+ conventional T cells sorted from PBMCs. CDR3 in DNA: TGTGCCAGCAGCTTAGGTACGACTAGCGGGACCACCGGGGAGCTGTTTTTT. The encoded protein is CASSLGTTSGTTGELFF.